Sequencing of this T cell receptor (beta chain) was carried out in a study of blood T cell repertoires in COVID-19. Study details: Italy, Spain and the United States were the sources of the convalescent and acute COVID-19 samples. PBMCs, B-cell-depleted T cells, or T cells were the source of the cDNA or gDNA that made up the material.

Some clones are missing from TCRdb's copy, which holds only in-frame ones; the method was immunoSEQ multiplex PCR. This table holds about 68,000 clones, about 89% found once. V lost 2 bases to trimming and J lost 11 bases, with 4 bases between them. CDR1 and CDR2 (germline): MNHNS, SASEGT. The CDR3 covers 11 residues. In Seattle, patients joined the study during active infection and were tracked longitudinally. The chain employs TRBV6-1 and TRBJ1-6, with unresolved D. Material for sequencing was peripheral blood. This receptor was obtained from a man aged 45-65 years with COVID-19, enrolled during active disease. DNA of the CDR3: TGTGCCAGCAGTGAATCTCCACCCCTCCACTTT. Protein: CASSESPPLHF.